The 8 T cell receptor beta chains reported below all come from one sample, sequenced in a study of Ad26.COV2.S vaccination and SARS-CoV-2 variants. Sequencing was performed with immunoSEQ multiplex PCR; in TCRdb, only in-frame clones are kept and a portion is missing. The repertoire holds roughly 300,000 clones, with less than 90% as singletons. Described treatment: around 19 received Ad26.COV2.S at low or high dose, single or two shots; roughly five received placebo; per-sample allocation not given. After the first vaccine or placebo injection, samples were drawn on day 63. Sequencing used peripheral blood, obtained in a trial of Ad26.COV2.S vaccine versus placebo. These receptors were obtained from a person aged 18-65 years who received the Ad26.COV2.S COVID-19 vaccine or a placebo.

The chain links TRBV2 to TRBJ1-2, with TRBD1 identical over 9 bases. The CDR3 extends over 12 amino acids. V was clipped by 7 bases and J by 8 bases; unmatched bases: 5. In germline, CDR1 is SNHLY, CDR2 FYNNEI. Here the CDR3 DNA reads TGTGCCAGCACTTTCGGACAGGGGGGCTACACCTTC. It is translated as CASTFGQGGYTF.

The rearrangement joins TRBV6-5 to TRBJ1-1, with TRBD1 as a possible D gene (5 bases). CDR3 length: 11 residues. Between the trimmed V and J ends, which lost 7 bases and 7 bases, there was a span of 10 bases. Germline loops: CDR1 MNHEY, CDR2 SVGAGI. The CDR3 region has the DNA TGTGCCAGCACCCGGGGGGTTGAAGCTTTCTTT. Translating gives CASTRGVEAFF.

The CDR3 coding sequence is TGTGCCTGGAGTCCCAGATATGTGCAGTACTTC. Its protein product is CAWSPRYVQYF. V and J are TRBV30 and TRBJ2-7; unclear D gene. Trimming left V 2 bases short and J 9 bases short, with 11 bases between. The CDR3 covers 11 residues. Germline CDR1 and CDR2: GTSNPN and SVGIG (reference sequence).

CDR3: CASSPRTSGDPNEQFF. The DNA for the CDR3 is TGTGCCAGCAGCCCTCGGACTAGCGGGGACCCGAATGAGCAGTTCTTC. This chain links TRBV11-3 with TRBJ2-1, with 12 positions matching TRBD2. CDR1 and CDR2 from the germline V gene are SGHNT and YENEEA. J gave up 7 bases and V 5 bases, and 9 bases lay outside the gene matches. This CDR3 contains 16 residues.

J is TRBJ2-7 and V is TRBV18; TRBD2 matches 9 bases. The trim removed 3 bases at V and 2 bases at J, leaving 5 bases unmatched. Germline V gene data show CDR1 as KGHSH and CDR2 as LQKENI. The CDR3 is made up of 15 amino acids. CDR3 in amino acids: CASSPGASGAYEQYF. CDR3 DNA sequence: TGTGCCAGCTCACCTGGGGCTAGCGGGGCCTACGAGCAGTACTTC. Based on the CDR3 plus reference TRBV18 and TRBJ2-7, the full variable domain is NAGVMQNPRHLVRRRGQEARLRCSPMKGHSHVYWYRQLPEEGLKFMVYLQKENIIDESGMPKERFSAEFPKEGPSILRIQQVVRGDSAAYFCASSPGASGAYEQYFGPGTRLTVT.

The chain employs TRBV3-1 (or the pseudogene TRBV3-2) and TRBJ1-5; D remains ambiguous. Trimming left V 3 bases short and J 6 bases short, with 12 bases between. Germline CDR1 is LGHDT and CDR2 is YNNKEL (reference sequence). CDR3 length: 14 residues. Here the CDR3 DNA reads TGTGCCAGCAGCCAGGGTTGGGAGGGTCAGCCCCAGCATTTT. It is translated as CASSQGWEGQPQHF.

The chain has TRBV7-2 and TRBJ1-5; D may be TRBD1 (6 bases). Germline V gene lookup returns CDR1 SGHTA and CDR2 FQGNSA. The CDR3 consists of 14 residues. The V end lost 3 bases, the J end lost 4 bases, and 10 bases lay between the germline ends. CDR3 in amino acids: CASSFPTGNQPQHF. The CDR3 DNA sequence: TGTGCCAGCAGCTTCCCAACAGGGAATCAGCCCCAGCATTTT.

The V gene is TRBV30, the J gene TRBJ2-5; D remains ambiguous. CDR1 and CDR2 (germline): GTSNPN, SVGIG (reference sequence). V was clipped by 2 bases and J by 2 bases, with 6 bases between them. CDR3 size: 12 residues. The CDR3 DNA reads as TGTGCCTGGAGTACTATACAAGAGACCCAGTACTTC. This encodes CAWSTIQETQYF.